This T cell receptor beta chain was obtained from a study of monozygotic twins with inflammatory bowel disease. Overall study findings and caveats: Evidence failed to back one strong IBD-linked signal or clonotype. Concordance status among twins (concordant versus discordant) showed no link to repertoire similarity, possibly from limited power.

Concerning this clonotype: Its antigen remains unknown.

TCRdb reprocessed the 5' RACE reads, keeping one entry per CDR3 protein, no DNA. The listing contains some 160,000 distinct CDR3 sequences. This CDR3 comprises 11 residues. This chain links TRBV12-3 or TRBV12-4 with TRBJ1-1. Material: blood. The clonotype was recovered from a human donor with ulcerative colitis or Crohn's disease, or a healthy co-twin of an affected twin (not recorded which). The CDR3: CASRRDNEAFF.